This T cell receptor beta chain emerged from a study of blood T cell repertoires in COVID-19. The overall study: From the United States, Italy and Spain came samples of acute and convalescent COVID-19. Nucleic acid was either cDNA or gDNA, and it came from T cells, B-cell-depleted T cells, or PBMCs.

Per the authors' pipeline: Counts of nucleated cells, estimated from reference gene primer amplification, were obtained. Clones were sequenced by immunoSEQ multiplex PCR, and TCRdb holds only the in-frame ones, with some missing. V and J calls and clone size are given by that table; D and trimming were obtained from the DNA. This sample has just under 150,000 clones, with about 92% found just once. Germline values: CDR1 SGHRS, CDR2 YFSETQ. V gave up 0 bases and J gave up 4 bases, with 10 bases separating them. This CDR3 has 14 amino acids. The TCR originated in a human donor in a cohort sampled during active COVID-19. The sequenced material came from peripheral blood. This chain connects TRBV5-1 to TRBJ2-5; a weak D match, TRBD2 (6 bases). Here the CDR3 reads CASSLGGGTETQYF. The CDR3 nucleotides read TGCGCCAGCAGCTTGGGTGGAGGGACAGAGACCCAGTACTTC. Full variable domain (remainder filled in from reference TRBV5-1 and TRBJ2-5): KAGVTQTPRYLIKTRGQQVTLSCSPISGHRSVSWYQQTPGQGLQFLFEYFSETQRNKGNFPGRFSGRQFSNSRSEMNVSTLELGDSALYLCASSLGGGTETQYFGPGTRLLVL.